These 5 T cell receptor beta chains originate from one sample sequenced in a study of blood T cell repertoires in COVID-19. Method: immunoSEQ multiplex PCR; TCRdb's copy keeps in-frame clones and lacks some. The sample lists around 500,000 clones, 80% to 90% occurring once. Sequenced material: peripheral blood. The receptors originated from a human donor in a cohort sampled during active COVID-19.

The J gene is TRBJ2-2, the V gene TRBV27, with D perhaps matching TRBD2 (6 bases). CDR3 length equals 19 residues. The V gene lost 2 bases and the J gene lost 5 bases, with 24 bases spanning the gap. From germline, CDR1 is MNHEY and CDR2 SMNVEV (reference sequence). CDR3 protein: CASSLTYLIGTGGTGELFF. The CDR3 bases are TGTGCCAGCAGTTTAACTTACCTGATCGGGACTGGGGGGACCGGGGAGCTGTTTTTT.

This CDR3 reads CASSPSRHGETQYF. The CDR3 nucleotides read TGTGCCAGCAGCCCCTCCCGACACGGAGAGACCCAGTACTTC. The chain has TRBV7-2 and TRBJ2-5; D unclear. The V end lost 5 bases, the J end lost 4 bases, and 14 bases lay between the germline ends. Per germline, CDR1 SGHTA and CDR2 FQGNSA. The CDR3 spans 14 residues.

The chain employs TRBV3-1 (or the pseudogene TRBV3-2) and TRBJ1-2; D possibly corresponds to TRBD1 (5 bases). Germline assignment: CDR1 LGHDT and CDR2 YNNKEL (reference sequence). V was trimmed by 4 bases and J by 4 bases, leaving 10 bases between them. This CDR3 comprises 13 residues. In DNA, the CDR3 is TGTGCCAGCAGCCTGAGAGACAGCTATGGCTACACCTTC. As protein: CASSLRDSYGYTF.

This chain links TRBV11-3 with TRBJ2-7; D possibly corresponds to TRBD1 (7 bases). CDR3 size: 13 residues. Trimming left V 1 base short and J 7 bases short, with 11 bases between. Germline V CDR1 and CDR2: SGHNT, YENEEA. This CDR3 reads CASSLGPGGEQYF. CDR3 DNA sequence: TGTGCCAGCAGCTTAGGACCAGGGGGGGAGCAGTACTTC.

The genes are TRBV5-1 and TRBJ2-7; 14 nucleotides agree with TRBD2. V lost 0 bases to trimming and J lost 5 bases; unmatched junction nucleotides: 10. From germline, CDR1 is SGHRS and CDR2 YFSETQ. The CDR3 loop spans 18 amino acids. CDR3 protein: CASSLGKRLAGGPDEQYF. The CDR3 DNA sequence: TGCGCCAGCAGCTTGGGGAAGAGACTAGCGGGAGGGCCTGACGAGCAGTACTTC.